This T cell receptor (beta chain) was found in a study of T cells in Graves' hyperthyroidism and ophthalmopathy. Overall study results and limits: Researchers report that a 13 V-J model separated ophthalmopathy from stable hyperthyroidism.

Trimming removed 6 bases from V and 1 base from J, with 10 bases in between. Germline CDR1 is MNHEY and CDR2 is SMNVEV (reference sequence). The CDR3 runs to 14 residues. RNA transcripts provided the source from which TCR beta CDR3 regions were amplified. TCR CDR3 regions were first amplified by RT-PCR with HTBI primers. From the multiplex PCR reads, TCRdb called clonotypes with MiXCR, one entry per CDR3 protein. This sample has 370,000 or so distinct CDR3 sequences, with approximately 25% found just once. The sample holds a few counts of this clonotype. The antigen is undetermined. The specimen sequenced was blood. The chain uses TRBV27 and TRBJ2-1; no clear D. The receptor comes from a man aged 45-65 years with Graves' hyperthyroidism. This CDR3 reads CASSSTLSYNEQFF. The CDR3 bases are TGTGCCAGCAGCTCAACCTTATCCTACAATGAGCAGTTCTTC.